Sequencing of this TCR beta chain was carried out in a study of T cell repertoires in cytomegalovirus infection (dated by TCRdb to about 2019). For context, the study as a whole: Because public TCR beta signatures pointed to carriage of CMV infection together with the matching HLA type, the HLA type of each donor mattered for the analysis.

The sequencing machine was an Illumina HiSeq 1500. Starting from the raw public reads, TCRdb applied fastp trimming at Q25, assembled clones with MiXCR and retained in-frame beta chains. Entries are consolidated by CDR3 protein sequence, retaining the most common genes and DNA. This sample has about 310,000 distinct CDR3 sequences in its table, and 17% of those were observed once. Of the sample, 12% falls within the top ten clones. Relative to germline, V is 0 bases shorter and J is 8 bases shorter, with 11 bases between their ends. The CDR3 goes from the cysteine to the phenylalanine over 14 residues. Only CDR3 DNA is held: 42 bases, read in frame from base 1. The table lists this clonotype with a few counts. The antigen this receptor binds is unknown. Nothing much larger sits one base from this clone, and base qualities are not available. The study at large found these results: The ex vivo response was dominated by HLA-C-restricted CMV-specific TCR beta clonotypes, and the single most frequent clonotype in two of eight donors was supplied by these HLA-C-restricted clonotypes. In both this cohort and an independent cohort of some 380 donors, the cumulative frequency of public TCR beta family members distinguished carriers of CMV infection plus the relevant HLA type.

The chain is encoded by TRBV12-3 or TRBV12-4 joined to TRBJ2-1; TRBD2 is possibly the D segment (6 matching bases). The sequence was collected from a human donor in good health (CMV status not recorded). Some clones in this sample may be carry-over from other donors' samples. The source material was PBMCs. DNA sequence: TGTGCCAGCAGTTTAGCGGGGGGTCCCGATGAGCAGTTCTTC. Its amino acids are CASSLAGGPDEQFF.